The clone carrying this T cell receptor beta chain was counted a single time. Antigen: not known. These data originate in a study of T cell responses to AZD1222 COVID-19 vaccine. Study background: Pooling covered second doses at about 4 or about 12 weeks. The study's findings and limits: Within unmutated variant regions lay the reported targets of nearly half of spike-specific TCRs. No day 14 peak samples; only post-peak repertoires were characterized.

Assay: immunoSEQ multiplex PCR; the TCRdb copy retains only in-frame clones and omits some. The table has 110,000 or so clones, roughly nine tenths seen once. This TCR derives from an adult in good health. Sequencing used peripheral blood, obtained on day 0 of AZD1222 vaccination.

CDR3 bases: TGTGCCAGCAGGAGACCGGCATCTGGGGCCAACGTCCTGACTTTC. Translated: CASRRPASGANVLTF. V is TRBV6-5 and J is TRBJ2-6; D not certain. Germline-derived CDR1 and CDR2 are MNHEY and SVGAGI. V lost 6 bases and J 1 base, leaving 10 bases between the germline ends. The CDR3 runs 15 residues.